Below, 27 T cell receptor beta chains from the same sample are listed, as sequenced in a study of blood T cell repertoires in COVID-19. The protocol was immunoSEQ multiplex PCR, while the TCRdb copy is restricted to in-frame clones and leaves out a portion. The sample includes under 200,000 clones, 79% of them seen just once. Sequencing input: peripheral blood. These receptors were taken from a woman in her sixties or seventies with COVID-19, enrolled during active disease.

This clone was observed many times. The J gene is TRBJ2-2, the V gene TRBV7-9, with a tentative D call TRBD2 (6 bases). The CDR3 totals 17 residues. V was cut by 1 base and J by 4 bases, with 16 bases left in between. The germline V gene has CDR1 SEHNR and CDR2 FQNEAQ (reference sequence). CDR3 DNA: TGTGCCAGCAGCTTAGATGGTGGGGGGAGCGGCACCGGGGAGCTGTTTTTT. Translated: CASSLDGGGSGTGELFF.

V and J are TRBV5-5 and TRBJ2-7; 8 nucleotides align to TRBD1. From germline, CDR1 is SGHKS and CDR2 YYEKEE (reference sequence). The V gene end was trimmed by 3 bases and the J gene end by 3 bases; junction bases not matched to a gene: 5. There are 14 residues in the CDR3. CDR3: CASSWGTGDYEQYF. The CDR3 DNA reads TGTGCCAGCAGCTGGGGGACAGGAGACTACGAGCAGTACTTC.

This chain uses TRBV15 with TRBJ2-5; D is ambiguous. Per germline, CDR1 LNHNV and CDR2 YYDKDF (reference sequence). This CDR3 has 15 amino acids. V lost 0 bases to trimming and J lost 1 base, with 9 bases between them. The chain's CDR3 is CATSRDRGPQETQYF. Written as DNA, the CDR3 is TGTGCCACCAGCAGAGATCGCGGCCCCCAAGAGACCCAGTACTTC.

The chain uses TRBV25-1 and TRBJ2-6; D unclear. Trimming cost V 1 base and J 2 bases, with 12 bases left between them. Germline CDR1 is MGHDK and CDR2 is SYGVNS. This CDR3 has 17 residues. DNA of the CDR3: TGTGCCAGCAGTGAATGTCTAGAACGGGCTGGGGCCAACGTCCTGACTTTC. Amino acids: CASSECLERAGANVLTF.

This clone has a single count. The rearrangement joins TRBV4-3 to TRBJ2-2; 8 nucleotides agree with TRBD1. The CDR3 totals 18 residues. J gave up 6 bases and V 2 bases, and 14 bases lay outside the gene matches. The germline V gene has CDR1 LGHNA and CDR2 YSLEER. As DNA, the CDR3 is TGCGCCAGCAGCCAACGAACAGGGGGGAAAGTGGATCCCGGGGAGCTGTTTTTT. It yields the protein CASSQRTGGKVDPGELFF.

The chain has TRBV7-2 and TRBJ2-3; possibly TRBD2 for D (5 bases). The CDR3 has 15 residues. V shed 4 bases and J shed 6 bases, with 17 bases lying between them. Germline V gives CDR1 SGHTA, CDR2 FQGNSA. The CDR3 is CASSSGGGPGDTQYF. CDR3 DNA sequence: TGTGCCAGCAGCTCCGGTGGAGGCCCTGGGGATACGCAGTATTTT.

The DNA for the CDR3 is TGCGCCAGCAGCTTAGGTAGCGGGAGAATCAGCGGGGAGCTGTTTTTT. Translated: CASSLGSGRISGELFF. The V call is TRBV5-1, the J call TRBJ2-2; 9 nucleotides align to TRBD2. The CDR3 contains 16 residues. Germline V lookup: CDR1 SGHRS, CDR2 YFSETQ. V lost 2 bases to trimming and J lost 7 bases; unmatched junction nucleotides: 9.

V gene TRBV3-1 (or the pseudogene TRBV3-2) combines with J gene TRBJ2-1, with a possible D match to TRBD1 (6 bases). The CDR3 is 13 amino acids. V was clipped by 3 bases and J by 9 bases, with 12 bases between them. Per the germline V gene, CDR1 is LGHDT and CDR2 is YNNKEL (reference sequence). As DNA, the CDR3 is TGTGCCAGCAGCCAGGGGGCGGGCCGTGAGCAGTTCTTC. Translating it yields CASSQGAGREQFF.

CDR3 sequence reads: CSVPSWGRGPNTQYF. In DNA, the CDR3 is TGCAGCGTCCCGAGCTGGGGGCGGGGGCCAAATACGCAGTATTTT. The V and J genes are TRBV29-1 and TRBJ2-3; TRBD2 is a possible D gene (7 bases). This CDR3 is built from 15 residues. Trimming took off 6 bases at V and 7 bases at J, with 23 bases between the two ends. Germline CDR1 SQVTM, CDR2 ANQGSEA.

This rearrangement joins TRBV7-3 to TRBJ2-1; 9 nucleotides align to TRBD1. Germline assignment: CDR1 SGHTA and CDR2 FQGTGA. CDR3 length equals 15 residues. Losses at the gene ends were 4 bases for V and 5 bases for J; bases not matched to a gene: 6. DNA of the CDR3: TGTGCCAGCAGCTCCACGGGACAGGGACACAATGAGCAGTTCTTC. Protein sequence: CASSSTGQGHNEQFF.

The sample holds one count of this clone. The genes are TRBV7-2 and TRBJ2-1, with 8 bases fitting TRBD1. Germline V CDR1 and CDR2: SGHTA, FQGNSA. Trimming took 3 bases from V and 2 from J; bases not matched to a gene: 3. There are 15 residues in the CDR3. CDR3 in amino acids: CASSFGTGPYNEQFF. CDR3 coding DNA: TGTGCCAGCAGCTTCGGGACAGGCCCCTACAATGAGCAGTTCTTC. The variable domain in full, with the rest retrieved from reference TRBV7-2 and TRBJ2-1, is GAGVSQSPSNKVTEKGKDVELRCDPISGHTALYWYRQSLGQGLEFLIYFQGNSAPDKSGLPSDRFSAERTGGSVSTLTIQRTQQEDSAVYLCASSFGTGPYNEQFFGPGTRLTVL.

The chain recombines TRBV11-2 with TRBJ2-1; no reliable D call. Germline lookup yields CDR1 SGHAT and CDR2 FQNNGV. The CDR3 totals 13 residues. Trimming shortened V by 1 base and J by 4 bases, and 5 bases separated the two germline ends. Written as DNA, the CDR3 is TGTGCCAGCAGCTTAGCCATTTACAATGAGCAGTTCTTC. Its translation: CASSLAIYNEQFF.

Comment on this clone: This may stem from a read error, because a much larger clone lies one nucleotide away. This chain links TRBV13 with TRBJ1-1; 8 bases agree with TRBD1. The junction had 2 bases not matched to a gene; V was cut back by 5 bases and J by 0 bases. Germline-derived CDR1 and CDR2 are PRHDT and FYEKMQ (reference sequence). The CDR3 length is 14 residues. Here the CDR3 reads CASSPGQVNTEAFF. DNA of the CDR3: TGTGCCAGCAGCCCGGGACAGGTGAACACTGAAGCTTTCTTT.

This rearrangement joins TRBV9 to TRBJ2-7; possible D gene TRBD2, 7 bases. This CDR3 region has 15 residues. V lost 6 bases to trimming and J lost 6 bases, with 22 bases between them. Germline V lookup: CDR1 SGDLS, CDR2 YYNGEE. CDR3 sequence: CASTMGAGVGGEQYF. In DNA, the CDR3 is TGTGCCAGCACCATGGGGGCGGGAGTAGGAGGCGAGCAGTACTTC. Based on the CDR3 plus reference TRBV9 and TRBJ2-7, the full variable domain is DSGVTQTPKHLITATGQRVTLRCSPRSGDLSVYWYQQSLDQGLQFLIQYYNGEERAKGNILERFSAQQFPDLHSELNLSSLELGDSALYFCASTMGAGVGGEQYFGPGTRLTVT.

This clone was counted between two and nine times. The J gene is TRBJ2-7, the V gene TRBV6-6; 12 bases match TRBD1. Germline V gives CDR1 MNHNY, CDR2 SVGAGI (reference sequence). V trimming: 4 bases; J trimming: 4 bases; junction bases outside the gene matches: 5. The length of the CDR3 is 15 residues. The CDR3 nucleotides are TGTGCCAGCAGTTCCCGGGACAGGGGGCGTTACGAGCAGTACTTC. Encoded protein: CASSSRDRGRYEQYF.

The V gene is TRBV6-8, the J gene TRBJ1-5; 9 bases fit TRBD1. V trimming: 5 bases; J trimming: 1 base; junction bases outside the gene matches: 18. This CDR3 comprises 20 residues. CDR1 is MNHGY and CDR2 is SAAAGT in the germline V gene. For the CDR3, the DNA is TGTGCCAGCAGTCAACTCAGGGCACAGGGGGCTGTAAAAAGCAATCAGCCCCAGCATTTT. Translated, it gives CASSQLRAQGAVKSNQPQHF.

The V gene is TRBV10-2, the J gene TRBJ1-2; D remains unclear. Germline CDR1 is WSHSY and CDR2 is SAAADI. V was clipped by 6 bases and J by 4 bases, with 9 bases between them. The CDR3 is 12 amino acids. The CDR3: CASSSEPYGYTF. DNA for the CDR3: TGCGCCAGCAGCTCAGAACCCTATGGCTACACCTTC.

The chain couples TRBV7-9 to TRBJ2-5; 10 bases match TRBD2. The length of the CDR3 is 15 residues. V shed 3 bases and J 4 bases; nucleotides not matched to a gene: 5. The V gene's germline CDR1 is SEHNR and CDR2 FQNEAQ (reference sequence). Here the CDR3 DNA reads TGTGCCAGCAGCTTCGGTCTAGCGGGAGCAGAGACCCAGTACTTC. This codes for CASSFGLAGAETQYF.

The chain joins TRBV6-6 to TRBJ1-2, with 8 bases that match TRBD1. The V gene's germline CDR1 is MNHNY and CDR2 SVGAGI (reference sequence). The CDR3 totals 15 residues. V was pared by 8 bases and J by 4 bases, with 12 bases of the junction left unmatched. The CDR3 nucleotides are TGTGCCAGCGCCGCCGCGCAGGGGGCCGGCTATGGCTACACCTTC. Translating it yields CASAAAQGAGYGYTF.

This clone has a single count. V usage is TRBV5-4 and J usage is TRBJ2-5, with D maybe TRBD2 (7 bases). The length of the CDR3 is 15 residues. Germline V gene data show CDR1 as SGHNT and CDR2 as YYREEE (reference sequence). V gave up 2 bases and J gave up 4 bases, with 15 bases separating them. In DNA, the CDR3 is TGTGCCAGCAGCTTCGGAGGGGGGGCAAGAGAGACCCAGTACTTC. It codes for CASSFGGGARETQYF.

The CDR3 DNA sequence: TGTGCCAGCTCACCACCTCTCGGGAACACTGAAGCTTTCTTT. It specifies CASSPPLGNTEAFF. The gene calls are TRBV18 and TRBJ1-1; D remains ambiguous. CDR3 size: 14 residues. The ends were cut back, 0 bases at V and 1 base at J, with 6 bases in the middle. Per germline, CDR1 KGHSH and CDR2 LQKENI.

The chain combines TRBV5-1 with TRBJ1-3; 7 bases are a match to TRBD1. Germline V gene data show CDR1 as SGHRS and CDR2 as YFSETQ. Germline trimming cut 4 bases from V and 3 bases from J; bases unmatched to any gene: 10. This CDR3 has 16 amino acids. CDR3 sequence: CASSQGTATRGNTIYF. Written as DNA, the CDR3 is TGCGCCAGCAGCCAGGGGACAGCGACCCGTGGAAACACCATATATTTT. Full variable domain (rest looked up from reference TRBV5-1 and TRBJ1-3): KAGVTQTPRYLIKTRGQQVTLSCSPISGHRSVSWYQQTPGQGLQFLFEYFSETQRNKGNFPGRFSGRQFSNSRSEMNVSTLELGDSALYLCASSQGTATRGNTIYFGEGSWLTVV.

This clone occurred a few times. This sequence joins TRBV5-1 and TRBJ1-6; TRBD1 aligns across 7 bases. After removal of 3 bases from V and 5 bases from J, the junction contained 2 bases not matched to a gene. The CDR3 totals 14 residues. Germline V gene lookup returns CDR1 SGHRS and CDR2 YFSETQ. CDR3 sequence: CASSSGTDNSPLHF. In DNA form, the CDR3 reads TGCGCCAGCAGCTCCGGGACAGATAATTCACCCCTCCACTTT.

The V and J genes are TRBV3-1 (or the pseudogene TRBV3-2) and TRBJ1-3, with 10 bases identical to TRBD1. There are 16 residues in the CDR3. V shed 7 bases and J 2 bases; nucleotides not matched to a gene: 8. Germline assignment: CDR1 LGHDT and CDR2 YNNKEL (reference sequence). The CDR3 loop reads CASTHTTGGPGNTIYF. The CDR3 DNA is TGTGCCAGCACACATACGACAGGGGGCCCTGGAAACACCATATATTTT.

The V gene is TRBV27, the J gene TRBJ2-2; tentative D call: TRBD2 (5 bases). V was shortened by 3 bases and J by 7 bases, with 9 bases between the two germline ends. Germline lookup yields CDR1 MNHEY and CDR2 SMNVEV (reference sequence). This CDR3 has 13 amino acids. CDR3 sequence: CASSFTRGGELFF. Written as DNA, the CDR3 is TGTGCCAGCAGTTTCACCCGGGGCGGGGAGCTGTTTTTT.

This chain connects TRBV7-9 to TRBJ2-2; TRBD1 matches 8 bases. Germline V lookup: CDR1 SEHNR, CDR2 FQNEAQ (reference sequence). V lost 5 bases and J lost 7; bases outside the gene matches: 9. The CDR3 is 15 residues long. The CDR3 reads CASSPVRQGNGELFF. CDR3 nucleotides: TGTGCCAGCAGCCCCGTCCGACAGGGGAACGGGGAGCTGTTTTTT.

This clone was observed a few times. This rearrangement joins TRBV28 to TRBJ1-2, with 7 positions matching TRBD1. CDR3 size: 17 residues. V was clipped by 5 bases and J by 0 bases; unmatched bases: 12. The germline V gene has CDR1 MDHEN and CDR2 SYDVKM. The CDR3: CASSPRTTGVTNYGYTF. The CDR3, as DNA: TGTGCCAGCAGTCCCCGGACAACAGGGGTGACTAACTATGGCTACACCTTC.